This T cell receptor beta chain was sequenced during a study of blood T cells in healthy people across ages. Study context: About one barcoded beta molecule per two T cells came from capture by template switching. Overall study results and limits: It was the long-lived donors that had more naive CD4+ cells and higher diversity than aged donors. Per-million-T-cell TCR beta diversity fell roughly linearly with age.

CDR1 GTSNPN and CDR2 SVGIG come from the germline V gene (reference sequence). This CDR3 has 16 residues. Trimming left V 6 bases short and J 1 base short, with 16 bases between. Together with a sample-barcoded 5' primer, a J-beta primer mix was included in a second PCR lasting roughly 6 to 12 cycles. TCRdb reprocessed the 5' RACE reads with MiXCR, giving one entry per CDR3 protein. The sample yields more than 1,400,000 distinct CDR3 sequences, 42% seen once. As for this clonotype: Its antigen remains unidentified.

The clonotype comes from a woman aged 18-29 years in good health. The material sequenced was blood. V gene TRBV30 combines with J gene TRBJ2-6; D is unclear. The CDR3 sequence: CACTTGPTSGANVLTF. The CDR3 DNA is TGTGCCTGTACTACCGGGCCGACGTCTGGGGCCAACGTCCTGACTTTC.